This section outlines one TCR beta chain sequence together with its context. This clone came up once. Its antigen remains undetermined. Within one base of it there is no much larger clone, and no base qualities were kept. This record belongs to a study of persistence of HIV-infected CD4 T cells (dated by TCRdb to the early 2020s). The study in broad terms: Participants had been on suppressive ART for a median of roughly eight years. TCRbeta sequencing assessed the clonality of all cells in each sorted population, while proviral sequencing assessed the clonality of infected cells. CMV- and HIV-1 Gag-responding CD4+ T cells were isolated from ART-treated individuals so that antigen-driven clonal expansion of HIV-1-infected cells could be examined. Anti-CD3/anti-CD28 stimulation activated a higher proportion of cells, with a lower memory fraction, than antigen stimulation. Peripheral blood samples of up to about 200 mL were obtained at multiple time points, with the exception of a couple of participants, for whom leukapheresis was performed at a single time point. In the cross-participant TCR cluster analysis, eight or nine participants were included for CMV and roughly seven participants were included for Gag. Broad study findings and their caveats: Antigen-responding cells were enriched for expanded CDR3beta sequences that were degenerate, which suggests that CD4+ responses to CMV and Gag underwent convergent selection. Significantly lower TCRbeta richness was observed in CMV- and Gag-responding cells than in anti-CD3/anti-CD28-responding cells, and higher oligoclonality was observed in CMV-responding cells than in CD3/CD28-stimulated and Gag-responding cells. Only a small number of individuals took part in the study, and only a limited range of antigens was tested. Within the same sorted populations, how oligoclonal the TCRs were correlated with how oligoclonal the proviruses were. Bulk TCR analyses could not be restricted to the rare CMV-responding cells that actually carried HIV-1 proviruses.

The immunoSEQ hsTCRB assay version 4, run in survey mode, was used to sequence TCRbeta repertoires from genomic DNA. Genomic DNA was diluted to approximately 11 ng/uL, and up to 1 ug per sample was used for TCRbeta sequencing. The authors' pipeline ran thus. ImmunoSeq Analyzer 3.0 was used for analysis of TCRbeta data, and diversity was computed on productive nucleotide rearrangements. Using the Immunarch R package, the improved Chao index served to estimate lower-bound TCR diversity and the Gini coefficient served to estimate clonality. Nucleotide rearrangements that differed but encoded the same CDR3beta amino acid sequence were counted as separate clonotypes. TCRbeta sequences significantly enriched in antigen-responding cells relative to anti-CD3/anti-CD28-activated cells were identified by differential abundance analysis. TCRs were clustered by predicted peptide-MHC specificity with GLIPH2, both within individual participants and across merged participant data sets. This is the immuneACCESS table as TCRdb keeps it, with only in-frame sequences that have V and J called. A part of the clones is gone; compared with another copy, unresolved V genes explain less than half, and the rest is unexplained. That table furnishes V, J and clone size, whereas the DNA furnished D and trimming. Across this sample there are 40,000 to 55,000 clones, with just under 90% seen only once. Around 3.4% of the sample comes from the top ten.

According to the study, the label for this sample's treatment or condition signals: suppressive antiretroviral therapy. As a nonspecific positive control representing the CD4+ T cell repertoire, the cells were stimulated with anti-CD3/anti-CD28 magnetic beads. Sorting of responding CD4+ T cells was based on upregulation of both CD40 ligand and CD69. Participants were HIV-1-infected adults who started suppressive ART during chronic infection. Participants had undetectable plasma HIV-1 RNA below 50 copies/mL for at least 4 years. To be included, a participant needed positive CMV serology and a CD4+ T cell count above 400 cells/uL. Before stimulation, PBMCs were isolated using density centrifugation and depleted of CD8+ T cells. For approximately 18 hours, CD8-depleted PBMCs were stimulated with anti-CD28/CD49d costimulation, a CD40-blocking antibody, and enfuvirtide, which was added to prevent new infections. Cells were sorted on a Beckman Coulter MoFlo Legacy or XDP sorter, with propidium iodide excluding dead cells. For samples with more than one million cells, genomic DNA was extracted with the QIAamp DNA Mini Kit, and for all other samples the Quick-DNA Microprep Kit was used.

The CDR3 runs 14 amino acids, cysteine and phenylalanine included. Only CDR3 DNA remains: 42 bases, in frame from the first base. Deletion took 4 bases off V and 1 base off J, with a span of 9 bases between the germline ends. CDR1 and CDR2 were assigned from the germline V gene (reference sequence) as SGHKS and YYEKEE. Specimen: CD4+ T cells sorted from PBMCs after roughly 18-hour stimulation, collected from a patient who received antiretroviral therapy. The cell subset or site label here, explained by the study, means: CD40L+CD69+ CD4 T cells responding to anti-CD3/anti-CD28 beads, representing the overall repertoire. The source of this sequence is an adult woman with HIV who was CMV-seropositive. The V and J segments used are TRBV5-5 and TRBJ1-5, with the D segment identity uncertain. The bases are TGTGCCAGCAGCCGACTAGGAAGCAATCAGCCCCAGCATTTT. This sequence encodes CASSRLGSNQPQHF.